This T cell receptor beta chain was captured by sequencing in a study of identical twins. Study-wide results and caveats: Beta out-of-frame sequences displayed a weaker excess of sharing between twins. Twin pairs' shared out-of-frame alpha sequences were enriched in low generation probability. The abundant beta clonotypes from cord blood had fewer insertions, and memory repertoires had none of this.

Concerning this clonotype: Its specificity is unknown.

Each cDNA held unique molecular identifiers, and template switching gave it a universal primer site. TCRdb passed the 5' RACE reads through MiXCR, listing each CDR3 protein once. The sample shows fewer than 650,000 distinct CDR3 sequences, under 8.5% of them seen only once. These data were likewise used in another study, on yellow fever vaccine responses in identical twins.

The source material was PBMCs. This clonotype was sampled from a woman between 18 and 29 years old in good health.

CDR3 loop: CASSFSQSPGFF. CDR3 nucleotides: TGTGCCAGCAGTTTTTCTCAGTCACCCGGTTTCTTT. The chain employs TRBV12-3 or TRBV12-4 and TRBJ1-1; D unresolved. This CDR3 has 12 residues. Trimming stripped 3 bases from V and 13 bases from J, with 15 bases between.